The sequence of this T cell receptor beta chain was determined in a study of vaccination and CD4 T cells after COVID-19. Treatment denoted: roughly 11-day PBMC culture with coronavirus spike peptide pools or control peptides (ViraFEST assay). The unexposed donor provided CD4+ T cells, which were taken before the COVID-19 pandemic (2011-2018). Cells were cultured for about nine days, and then CD4+ T cells were isolated by negative selection. Cells permitting, SARS-CoV-2 S/N served as probes for unexposed-donor CD4+ T cells, and four cold-coronavirus spikes did too. About this clonotype itself: The antigen is undetermined.

The Oncomine TCR Beta short-read assay was what sequenced the DNA obtained from cultured CD4+ T cells. TCRdb independently ran MiXCR on the PCR reads; one entry per CDR3 protein. This sample has 8,000 or so distinct CDR3 sequences, with 40% to 45% found just once. Germline CDR1 is WNHNN and CDR2 is SYGVQD (reference sequence). The CDR3 length is 12 residues. Trimming stripped 3 bases from V and 11 bases from J, with 13 bases between. The specimen was CD4+ T cells from blood, cultured in vitro. This chain joins TRBV10-1 and TRBJ1-1, with D uncertain. The source of this sequence is a human donor in good health. In nucleotides, the CDR3 is TGCGCCAGCAGTGATGGGCAGTCGAAGGCTTTCTTT. Its protein is CASSDGQSKAFF.